A selection of T cell receptor beta chains follows, all from one sample in a study of T cell responses to AZD1222 COVID-19 vaccine. Here immunoSEQ multiplex PCR was the method, and the copy in TCRdb shows in-frame clones only, minus some. This sample has roughly 250,000 clones; approximately 93% occur once, and the top ten carry 0.5% to 0.7%. The specimen was peripheral blood, collected on day 0 of AZD1222 vaccination. Receptors were obtained from an adult in good health. CDR3s leave out the opening cysteine and the closing phenylalanine or tryptophan. Where a row states a size, it is once, few, many or the class of an expanded clone; other rows omit it.

clone_size | v_call | cdr3_aa
NA | TRBV19 | ASSSRSGTGSFGHRYEQY
NA | TRBV28 | ASSFYSYEQY
NA | TRBV4-1 | ASSHPPQGRSWTEAF
few | TRBV12-3/TRBV12-4 | ASSLSGGNEQY
once | TRBV18 | ASSPKRQGTDTQY
NA | TRBV30 | AWTSVSGQPQH
NA | TRBV6-2/TRBV6-3 | ASSYSEGVQH
NA | TRBV28 | ASSLDGEAGNTIY
NA | TRBV7-9 | ASSFGVDTEAF
NA | TRBV5-1 | ASSLWGNTEAF
NA | TRBV28 | ASKGGDSYYEQY
NA | TRBV28 | ASSFGDRVWGEAF
NA | TRBV3-1/TRBV3-2 | ASSQGYPPSVYNEQF
NA | TRBV7-9 | ASSLNYEQY
once | TRBV27 | ASSLDRGYNEQF